The 2 T cell receptor beta chains below were found in one sample sequenced in a study of T cells after yellow fever vaccination. TCRdb used MiXCR to reprocess the 5' RACE reads, holding one entry per CDR3 protein. In the table there are 100,000 to 150,000 distinct CDR3 sequences, 6.5% to 8% of which are singletons. This specimen consisted of CD4+ T cells sorted from PBMCs, obtained 9 to 10 days after the first yellow fever vaccination. The receptors originated from a man aged 18-30 years who received the YFV17D yellow fever vaccine.

This clonotype was seen at least ten times. The V and J genes are TRBV5-1 and TRBJ1-6; D remains unclear. The CDR3 length is 15 residues. CDR1 SGHRS and CDR2 YFSETQ come from the germline V gene. Trimming shortened V by 1 base and J by 8 bases, and 13 bases separated the two germline ends. CDR3 bases: TGCGCCAGCAGCTTGTCCCCTACGGCCGATTCACCCCTCCACTTT. It yields the protein CASSLSPTADSPLHF.

Many counts were recorded for this clonotype. The V and J genes are TRBV5-4 and TRBJ2-3; 7 bases agree with TRBD1. The CDR3 is 15 amino acids. The germline gives CDR1 SGHNT, CDR2 YYREEE (reference sequence). With V trimmed by 0 bases and J by 5 bases, 6 bases remained unmatched. The CDR3 loop reads CASSLGIGGVDTQYF. CDR3 nucleotides: TGTGCCAGCAGCTTGGGGATAGGGGGCGTAGATACGCAGTATTTT.